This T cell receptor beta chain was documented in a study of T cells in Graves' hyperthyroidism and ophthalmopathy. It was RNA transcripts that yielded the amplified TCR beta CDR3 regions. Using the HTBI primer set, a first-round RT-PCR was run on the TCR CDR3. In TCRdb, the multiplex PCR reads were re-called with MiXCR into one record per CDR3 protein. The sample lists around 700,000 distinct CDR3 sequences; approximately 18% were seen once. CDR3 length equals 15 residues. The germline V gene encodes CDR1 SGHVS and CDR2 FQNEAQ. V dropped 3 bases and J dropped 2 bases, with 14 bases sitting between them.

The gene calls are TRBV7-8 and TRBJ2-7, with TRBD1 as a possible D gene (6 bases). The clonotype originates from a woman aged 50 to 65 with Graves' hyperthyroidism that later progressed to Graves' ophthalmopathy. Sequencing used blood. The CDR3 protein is CASSFGTGLAYEQYF. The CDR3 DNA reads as TGTGCCAGCAGCTTTGGAACAGGGCTTGCCTACGAGCAGTACTTC. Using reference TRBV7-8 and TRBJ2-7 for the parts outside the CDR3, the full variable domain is GAGVSQSPRYKVAKRGQDVALRCDPISGHVSLFWYQQALGQGPEFLTYFQNEAQLDKSGLPSDRFFAERPEGSVSTLKIQRTQQEDSAVYLCASSFGTGLAYEQYFGPGTRLTVT.